The T cell receptor (beta chain) described here comes from a study of cytomegalovirus exposure and HLA in healthy donors (dated by TCRdb to 2015 to 2018). Context from the whole study: An earlier analysis of more than 550 of the donors reported under 300 Gb of sequence data and 95 million to 140 million unique TCR beta sequences obtained from around 190 million T cells. A later analysis re-analyzed previously published TCR beta repertoires from about 730 donors and added high-resolution HLA genotyping to study TCR occurrence patterns. An earlier analysis of several hundred of the donors applied high-throughput TCR beta sequencing to assess whether each TCR beta V gene segment acted as functional or pseudogenic. The later analysis used no new phenotypic data to find candidate immune exposures, relying instead on TCR beta sequences and their occurrence across donors. On average, 235,054 unique TCR beta nucleotide sequences were sequenced per donor among fewer than 500 genotyped donors of the cohort, with roughly 18% of those sequences being non-productive. The study used immunosequencing to profile the T cell repertoires of approximately 630 subjects and linked those repertoires to cytomegalovirus serostatus. The study was designed to test whether signatures of past pathogen exposure could be identified by cataloging public T cell receptors. A handful of DR-DQ haplotypes were handled as single units for association and clustering because linkage in the cohort was strong. The genetic ancestry cluster associated with self-reported Caucasian donors included about 84% of the 300 to 450 genotyped donors. HLA typing covered class I and class II loci at four-digit resolution. Every discovery cohort repertoire had been produced on one sequencing platform. A later genetic analysis used genome-wide SNP genotypes for about three fifths of the 666 donors, treating that subset as a discovery cohort. Donor age, sex, ethnicity and CMV serostatus were compiled alongside the repertoire data. In addition to the first cohort of several hundred subjects, a separate validation cohort of 120 different subjects was used. About 280 gigabases of sequencing data and some 85 million unique TCR sequences were included in an early release covering under 650 HLA-typed donors. Typing coverage differed by locus: A, B, C, DRB1 and DQB1 were typed in roughly 620-640 donors, DQA1 in about 560, DPA1 in approximately 600, and DPB1 in 472. The study combined high-throughput TCR immunosequencing, statistical association of individual TCRs with disease status, and machine learning to predict cytomegalovirus infection status.

In total, approximately 700 healthy bone marrow donors made up the cohort. At the time of sampling, every cohort member was nominally healthy, though immune exposures that went unrecorded were likely present. The donor tested CMV seronegative and was one of the 352 seronegative cohort members. A peripheral blood sample was collected from each donor, and TCR beta sequencing was performed on peripheral blood mononuclear cells. The Qiagen DNeasy Blood Extraction Kit was used to extract genomic DNA from the blood cell samples. Note on this clone: It lacks a known antigen. There are no base qualities to consult, and no much larger clone falls within one base.

The germline V and J ends show losses of 7 bases and 7 bases respectively, and no gene match explains 16 bases of the junction. The CDR3 goes from the cysteine to the phenylalanine over 16 residues. Solely the CDR3 DNA is kept, with 48 bases framed from the first base. The germline V gene (reference sequence) specifies SEHNR as CDR1 and FQNEAQ as CDR2. Library creation used the immunoSEQ multiplex PCR assay. The multiplex PCR relied on a mix of 60 forward primers for TCR Vbeta segments and 13 reverse primers for TCR Jbeta segments. The CDR3 region of rearranged TCR beta genes was amplified from genomic DNA with a multiplex PCR assay. On the Illumina HiSeq System, the amplified TCR beta libraries were sequenced as 87-base-pair reads. The authors' analysis ran thus. Across the 500 to 850 repertoires, a later analysis counted 80 million or so unique TCR beta chains, 9 million to 14 million of which were shared by at least two donors. Raw reads were error-corrected and collapsed into unique sequences with a nearest-neighbor algorithm that merged closely related sequences to remove PCR and sequencing errors. V, D and J gene segments were assigned by aligning CDR3 sequences to IMGT reference sequences. For a sequence to be retained, a match of at least six nucleotides to both a V gene segment and a J gene segment was required. Rearrangements were called productive when the CDR3 lacked stop codons and stayed in frame with V and J; all others were non-productive. CDR3 was defined according to IMGT convention as the region running from the second conserved V-encoded cysteine to the conserved J-encoded phenylalanine. The earlier analysis of 587 of the donors excluded sequences that lacked an unambiguous match to a single V gene segment. In an earlier analysis of several hundred of the donors, V segments were called functional above 56.7% productive rearrangements and were called segregating when the between-donor standard deviation exceeded 5%. A statistical classification framework was built for diagnosing cytomegalovirus status from the catalog of TCR beta chain sequences. V and J gene assignment, in a later analysis, came from comparing TCR nucleotide sequences with IMGT/GENE-DB human TR gene sequences. In a later analysis, CDR3 sequences and most-parsimonious VDJ recombination scenarios were assigned using the TCRdist pipeline. In a later analysis, each TCR beta chain was defined by its CDR3 amino acid sequence together with its V-gene family, and reads without a unique V-gene family were excluded. A later analysis removed 550 to 700 highly shared, low-generation-probability nucleotide sequences to deal with suspected cross-contamination and a sequencing artifact. In a later analysis, a clonal expansion index was calculated for each public chain from normalized within-repertoire ranks of inferred template counts. Generation probabilities in a later analysis came from a VDJ recombination model fitted to out-of-frame rearrangements, and those results were checked against IGoR. In a later analysis, TCR-TCR, TCR-HLA and TCR-CMV co-occurrence was scored with hypergeometric tests, and a repertoire-size bias correction was applied to TCR pairs. A later analysis estimated false discovery rates by permuting HLA or CMV assignments 20 times. In a later analysis, co-occurring TCRs were grouped using DBSCAN, with TCRdist sequence similarity added in when clustering inside HLA-allele-positive subsets. For co-occurrence clustering, repertoires with fewer than 30,000 or more than 120,000 public chains were excluded, along with about five repertoires with anomalous nucleotide sharing. This is the immuneACCESS table as TCRdb keeps it, with only in-frame sequences that have V and J called. A part of the clones is gone; compared with another copy, unresolved V genes explain less than half, and the rest is unexplained. V, J and clone size derive from that table, while D and trimming were established from the DNA sequence. For this sample there are around 150,000 clones; approximately 80% appear just once. The top ten constitute about 2.2% of the sample.

Findings and caveats that apply to the study as a whole: In a later analysis, several top co-occurrence clusters were reported to appear linked to parvovirus B19, influenza, CMV and Epstein-Barr virus. In a later analysis, HLA-associated TCR beta chains were found to be more clonally expanded and to have lower generation probabilities than equally common non-associated chains. Across donors, most TCR sequences were observed very rarely, whereas some public TCRs were present in many individuals. Strong co-occurrence of HLA alleles, especially DR and DQ, made assigning TCR associations to individual alleles difficult. The sequencing pipeline was judged likely to have produced a cluster of highly shared sequence variants as a technical artifact. An earlier analysis of some 590 of the donors showed that most TCR beta V segments appeared in productive rearrangements either about 87% or about 30% of the time, which broadly matched IMGT annotations. At a false discovery rate of 0.05, a later analysis linked roughly 17,000 TCR beta sequences to specific HLA alleles. According to a later analysis, TCR association rates differed among HLA loci, with DRB1 alleles showing the most associated TCRs and HLA-C alleles showing the fewest. A further reported finding was that TCR beta sequences accurately predicted the HLA-A and HLA-B alleles for most subjects in the first cohort. The study listed approximately 150 TCR beta chains as associated with cytomegalovirus. Sequencing depth was assumed to be roughly uniform across donors in the presence/absence analyses, though that assumption may not hold. In vitro tests confirmed that a few of the cytomegalovirus-associated TCR beta chains recognize cytomegalovirus antigens. The classifier was reported to diagnose cytomegalovirus status with high specificity and sensitivity in both the original cohort and the validation cohort. For the cohort, immune exposure information was limited to CMV serostatus. A later genetic analysis reported fewer N-insertions in productive TCRs among donors in an Asian-associated ancestry cluster than the approximately 700-donor mean. Linkage disequilibrium might explain the correlated functional status among segregating V segments, but an unknown experimental factor could not be ruled out. The authors suggested that the approach could potentially be extended to other disease states and immunological phenotypes. Some IMGT-functional V segments, including TRBV6-2 and TRBV6-3, could not be distinguished by the 87-base-pair reads and were therefore excluded. Because HLA typing was missing for some donors at each locus, association tests included only the typed subset. In this cohort, only TCR beta chains were sequenced, and detectable features were limited by the absence of alpha or paired-chain data. According to a later analysis, most CMV-associated TCR beta chains appeared to be HLA-restricted, and the HLA associations seemed to be driven largely by CMV exposure. A later genetic analysis associated a missense DCLRE1C variant with V-gene and J-gene trimming of TCR beta chains, and an independent cohort replicated the association. Because counts were too low, under 20 rarely observed V segments, including chromosome 9 orphons, were left out of the earlier analysis of about 500 of the donors.

The V gene is TRBV7-9 and the J gene is TRBJ1-2, with TRBD1 matching 9 junction bases. The TCR originated in a man aged 25 to 40 in good health and CMV-seronegative. The sample consisted of PBMCs. The CDR3 sequence is CASTADRGGPSGGYTF. The DNA is TGTGCCAGCACCGCGGACAGGGGAGGACCTAGTGGTGGCTACACCTTC.